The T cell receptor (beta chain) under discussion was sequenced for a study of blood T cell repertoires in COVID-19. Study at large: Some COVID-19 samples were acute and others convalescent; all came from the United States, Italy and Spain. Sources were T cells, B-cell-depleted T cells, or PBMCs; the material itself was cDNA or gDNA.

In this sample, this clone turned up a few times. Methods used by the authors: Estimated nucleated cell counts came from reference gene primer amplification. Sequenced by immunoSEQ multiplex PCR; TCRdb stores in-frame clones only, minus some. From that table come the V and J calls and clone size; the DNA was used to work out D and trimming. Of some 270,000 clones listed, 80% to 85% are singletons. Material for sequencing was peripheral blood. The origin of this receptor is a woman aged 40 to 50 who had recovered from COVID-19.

The CDR3 reads CASQGTNSYNEQFF. CDR3 bases: TGTGCCAGCCAGGGGACCAACTCCTACAATGAGCAGTTCTTC. The chain has TRBV28 and TRBJ2-1; possible D gene TRBD1, 6 bases. The V gene lost 8 bases and the J gene lost 0 bases, with 11 bases spanning the gap. Germline loops: CDR1 MDHEN, CDR2 SYDVKM. The CDR3 totals 14 residues.